The 2 T cell receptor beta chains below all came from one sample that was sequenced in a study of vaccination and CD4 T cells after COVID-19. Sequencing of the DNA from cultured CD4+ T cells was carried out with the Oncomine TCR Beta short-read assay. TCRdb re-called the PCR reads with MiXCR, one entry per CDR3 protein. This sample has some 16,000 distinct CDR3 sequences, with about 45% found just once. Indicated treatment: roughly 11-day PBMC culture with coronavirus spike peptide pools or control peptides (ViraFEST assay). The antigens of these receptors remain unknown. Sequences were derived from CD4+ T cells from blood, cultured in vitro, sampled after SARS-CoV-2 vaccination. Receptor source: a human donor who had recovered from COVID-19.

This clonotype was detected a few times. The chain is built from TRBV19 and TRBJ2-5, with D maybe TRBD2 (6 bases). Germline-derived CDR1 and CDR2 are LNHDA and SQIVND (reference sequence). V dropped 4 bases and J dropped 2 bases, with 11 bases sitting between them. CDR3 size: 14 residues. In DNA form, the CDR3 reads TGTGCCAGTAGTAATTCCGGGACTCAAGAGACCCAGTACTTC. Protein sequence: CASSNSGTQETQYF.

The chain joins TRBV7-9 to TRBJ1-2; 7 bases are shared with TRBD1. Unmatched junction bases numbered 4, after V lost 5 bases and J lost 4 bases. Germline CDR1 SEHNR, CDR2 FQNEAQ (reference sequence). CDR3 size: 13 residues. The CDR3 DNA sequence: TGTGCCAGCAGCGACCAGGGGGGCTATGGCTACACCTTC. This gives the protein CASSDQGGYGYTF.